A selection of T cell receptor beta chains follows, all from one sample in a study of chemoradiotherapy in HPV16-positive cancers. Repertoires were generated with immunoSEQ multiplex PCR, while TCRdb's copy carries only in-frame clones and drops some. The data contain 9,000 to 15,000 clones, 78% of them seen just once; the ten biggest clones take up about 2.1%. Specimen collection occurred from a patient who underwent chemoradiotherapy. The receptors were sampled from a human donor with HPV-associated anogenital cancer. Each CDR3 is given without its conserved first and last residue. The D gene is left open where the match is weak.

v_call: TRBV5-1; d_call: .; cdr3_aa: ASSLVGTYEQY
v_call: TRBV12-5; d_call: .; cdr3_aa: ASGLRGSSTEAF
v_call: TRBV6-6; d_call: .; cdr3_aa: ASSYPKGESALEAF
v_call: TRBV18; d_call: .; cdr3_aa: ASSPLAQNTEAF
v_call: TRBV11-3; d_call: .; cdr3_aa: ASSPGETQY
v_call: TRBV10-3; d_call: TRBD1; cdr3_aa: AIGQGISETQY
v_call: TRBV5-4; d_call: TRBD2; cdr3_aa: ASSLAERGGGDTQY
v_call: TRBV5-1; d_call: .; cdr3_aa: ASSLSQLNTEAF
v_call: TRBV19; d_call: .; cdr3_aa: APTVGLGYT
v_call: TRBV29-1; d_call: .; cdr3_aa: SVRGSGLETQY
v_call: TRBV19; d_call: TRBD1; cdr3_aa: ASTRTGVNNSPLH
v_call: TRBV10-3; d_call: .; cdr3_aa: AISVTQGFETQY
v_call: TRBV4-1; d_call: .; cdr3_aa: ASSQGYNEQF
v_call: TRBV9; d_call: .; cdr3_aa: ASSVGGLPGNTIY
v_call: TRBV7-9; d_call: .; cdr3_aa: ASSSPRTDNYGYT
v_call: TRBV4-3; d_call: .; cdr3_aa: ASSQVGWGKEAF
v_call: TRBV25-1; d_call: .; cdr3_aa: ASSPLSDASLDTEAF
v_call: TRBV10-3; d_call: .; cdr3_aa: AISESKGDNSPLH
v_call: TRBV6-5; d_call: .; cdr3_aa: ASSYDHGDTEAF
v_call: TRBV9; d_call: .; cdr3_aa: ASSPSPGGVNQPQH
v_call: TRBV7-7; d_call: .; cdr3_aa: ASSLAGEGETQY
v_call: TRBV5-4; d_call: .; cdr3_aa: ASSWPSNEQF
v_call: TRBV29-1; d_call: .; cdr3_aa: SVVLLAGTTEAF
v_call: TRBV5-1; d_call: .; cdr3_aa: ASSYQGGVDTQY
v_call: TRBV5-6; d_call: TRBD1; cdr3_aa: ASSLVQGANTEAF
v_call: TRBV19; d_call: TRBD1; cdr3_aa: ASSLGTGRTDTQY
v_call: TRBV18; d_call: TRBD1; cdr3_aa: ASSRQGFRTEAF
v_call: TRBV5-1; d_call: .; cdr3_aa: ASYRSTGNTEAF
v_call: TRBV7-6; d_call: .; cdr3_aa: ASSLGDLLTNTGELF
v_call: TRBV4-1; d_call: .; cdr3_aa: ASSPRSAGADQPQH